Listed below are T cell receptor beta chains from one sample, sequenced in a study of T cell changes during pregnancy in multiple sclerosis. Profiling relied on immunoSEQ multiplex PCR, and the TCRdb table lists in-frame clones only, not all of them. The sample holds some 28,000 clones, about 92% seen once. The specimen was CD4+ T cells from peripheral blood mononuclear cells, collected after pregnancy. The receptors originated from a female donor with multiple sclerosis, enrolled in a pregnancy study. The conserved cysteine and the conserved F or W are not part of the CDR3 here. Fields, in order: D gene, J gene, clone size, V gene, CDR3 protein. The D gene is left open where the match is weak. Some rows have no size entry. The others give once, few or many, or a class for an expanded clone.

>TRBD2|TRBJ2-7|once|TRBV4-2
ASSKTGTSGSYEQY
>-|TRBJ2-3|-|TRBV6-6
ASSRTDTQY
>TRBD2|TRBJ2-2|-|TRBV14
ASSPTSGSGELF
>TRBD2|TRBJ2-7|-|TRBV6-6
ASSYERGKSYEQY
>-|TRBJ1-5|once|TRBV19
ASSIYSSNQPQH
>TRBD2|TRBJ2-1|-|TRBV19
ASRLAGGNEQF
>-|TRBJ2-7|-|TRBV11-2
ASSLVDGSAYEQY
>TRBD2|TRBJ2-3|-|TRBV7-3
ASSSGLGSDTQY
>TRBD2|TRBJ2-3|-|TRBV19
ASSRGLASTDTQY
>TRBD2|TRBJ2-7|-|TRBV19
ASSIGEGPYEQY
>TRBD2|TRBJ2-1|-|TRBV9
ASSPIGTRGGPQF
>TRBD1|TRBJ1-1|few|TRBV29-1
SVEQGVTEAF
>TRBD2|TRBJ2-2|-|TRBV15
ATSRILAGPTGELF
>-|TRBJ2-1|-|TRBV19
ASREGVSSYNEQF
>-|TRBJ2-2|-|TRBV7-9
ASSSRGLAGELF
>TRBD1|TRBJ1-3|-|TRBV7-2
ASSTGQGVWGNTIY
>-|TRBJ2-5|-|TRBV11-2
ASSPPRGTQY
>TRBD1|TRBJ1-3|-|TRBV5-1
ASSLGQGTPGQGNTIY
>-|TRBJ1-5|-|TRBV2
ASSDGGARSNQPQH
>TRBD1|TRBJ1-2|few|TRBV6-4
ASRAGQAGDGYT
>TRBD2|TRBJ2-1|-|TRBV5-1
ASSLDVTSGYNEQF
>TRBD1|TRBJ1-5|-|TRBV7-8
ASSISDRDGGPQH
>-|TRBJ2-7|-|TRBV30
AWKRESYEQY
>-|TRBJ1-2|-|TRBV30
AWSLQSGGYT
>TRBD2|TRBJ2-7|-|TRBV7-3
ASSLTAGARYEQY
>-|TRBJ2-2|few|TRBV19
ASSDLNTGELF
>TRBD2|TRBJ2-7|-|TRBV18
ASSPTGTSTFEQY
>TRBD1|TRBJ2-7|-|TRBV5-1
ASSLTLTGTGGTYEQY
>-|TRBJ1-6|once|TRBV19
ASTGQRLSPLH
>-|TRBJ1-1|-|TRBV19
ASSIGALMNTEAF
>TRBD1|TRBJ1-5|-|TRBV5-4
ASSQGGTGKDQPQH
>-|TRBJ2-1|-|TRBV4-2
ASSQDLVPNEQF
>-|TRBJ1-6|-|TRBV5-1
ASSRGGGENSPLH
>TRBD1|TRBJ1-1|once|TRBV5-1
ASRGRTGEDVANTEAF
>-|TRBJ2-2|once|TRBV14
ASSRQGLTGELF
>-|TRBJ2-7|-|TRBV19
ASSRGRLYEQY
>-|TRBJ1-4|-|TRBV21-1
ASSRQGPATNEKLF
>TRBD1|TRBJ2-1|-|TRBV6-4
ASSATGYDNEQF
>-|TRBJ2-1|-|TRBV7-9
ASSLAGVRDEQF
>TRBD2|TRBJ2-7|-|TRBV27
ASKLRGGQY
>-|TRBJ2-5|once|TRBV9
ASSVGGARETQY
>-|TRBJ1-1|-|TRBV5-6
ASSPWPADTEAF
>-|TRBJ2-7|once|TRBV7-8
ASSLARGYEQY
>-|TRBJ1-6|-|TRBV6-1
ASSEGLPGHSSYNSPLH
>-|TRBJ1-4|-|TRBV2
ASRRDLRSNEKLF
>-|TRBJ2-3|-|TRBV4-2
ASSQDSTNTDTQY
>-|TRBJ2-3|-|TRBV5-4
ASSLVVSGASTDTQY
>-|TRBJ2-1|-|TRBV19
ASSTPPNRDQLYEQF
>-|TRBJ2-1|-|TRBV5-1
ASSLGLSSYNEQF
>TRBD2|TRBJ2-1|-|TRBV2
ASRGDYSYNEQF
>-|TRBJ2-2|few|TRBV11-3
ASSLQQGGSVGTGELF
>TRBD1|TRBJ2-7|-|TRBV30
AWSPGGEQY
>-|TRBJ1-5|-|TRBV6-1
ASTIRGKGNQPQH
>TRBD1|TRBJ2-7|-|TRBV30
AWSKLQGTYEQY
>TRBD1|TRBJ1-2|-|TRBV5-6
ASSGTATGYGYT
>TRBD2|TRBJ2-5|-|TRBV9
ASSVDLASGGQTQY
>-|TRBJ1-4|-|TRBV5-4
ASSLQGNEKLF
>TRBD1|TRBJ2-3|-|TRBV5-1
ASSLARDRATDTQY
>-|TRBJ1-2|-|TRBV7-9
ASSQETGSRGYT